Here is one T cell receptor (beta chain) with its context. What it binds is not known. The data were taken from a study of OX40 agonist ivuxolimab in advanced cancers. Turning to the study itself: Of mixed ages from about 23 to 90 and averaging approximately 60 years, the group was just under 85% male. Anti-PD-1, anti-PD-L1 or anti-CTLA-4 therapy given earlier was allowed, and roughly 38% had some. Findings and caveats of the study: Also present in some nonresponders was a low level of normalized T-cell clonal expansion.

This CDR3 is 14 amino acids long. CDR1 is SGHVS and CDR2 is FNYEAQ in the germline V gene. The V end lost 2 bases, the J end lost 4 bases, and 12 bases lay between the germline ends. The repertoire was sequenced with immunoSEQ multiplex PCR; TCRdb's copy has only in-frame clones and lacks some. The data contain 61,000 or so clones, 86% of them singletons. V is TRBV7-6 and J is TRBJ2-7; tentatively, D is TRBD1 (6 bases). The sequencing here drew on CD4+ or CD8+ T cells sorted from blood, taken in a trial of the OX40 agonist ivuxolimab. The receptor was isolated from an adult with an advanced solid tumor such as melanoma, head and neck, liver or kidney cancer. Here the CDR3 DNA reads TGTGCCAGCAGCTTAAGGCAGGGGCCGTACGAGCAGTACTTC. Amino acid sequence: CASSLRQGPYEQYF.